What follows are 26 T cell receptor beta chains derived from one specimen sequenced in a study of identical twins. MiXCR, run by TCRdb on the 5' RACE reads, gives a single entry per CDR3 protein. The table records about 460,000 distinct CDR3 sequences, more than 13% of them present only once. Separately, the same data were catalogued under a study of yellow fever vaccine responses in identical twins.

The sequencing sample was made of CD4+ T cells sorted from blood. The receptor set was obtained from a young woman in good health.

This clonotype was recorded at least ten times. The J gene is TRBJ2-7, the V gene TRBV5-1, with 9 bases fitting TRBD1. Germline CDR1 reads SGHRS; CDR2 reads YFSETQ. This CDR3 region has 15 residues. V dropped 4 bases and J dropped 6; count of bases not matched to a gene: 11. The CDR3 nucleotides read TGCGCCAGCAGCAGAACCGGGACAGGGATGGGCGAGCAGTACTTC. Residues: CASSRTGTGMGEQYF. Using reference TRBV5-1 and TRBJ2-7 for the parts outside the CDR3, the full variable domain is KAGVTQTPRYLIKTRGQQVTLSCSPISGHRSVSWYQQTPGQGLQFLFEYFSETQRNKGNFPGRFSGRQFSNSRSEMNVSTLELGDSALYLCASSRTGTGMGEQYFGPGTRLTVT.

This clonotype was recorded a few times. The CDR3 spells CASSSAGTGNNEQFF. The CDR3 DNA sequence: TGTGCCAGCAGTTCCGCCGGGACAGGGAACAATGAGCAGTTCTTC. The chain has TRBV6-5 and TRBJ2-1; 9 bases fit TRBD1. Trimming removed 4 bases from V and 5 bases from J; junction bases left unmatched: 6. Germline V gene lookup returns CDR1 MNHEY and CDR2 SVGAGI. The CDR3 is 15 amino acids.

The chain employs TRBV12-3 or TRBV12-4 and TRBJ1-1; D gene uncertain. The CDR3 covers 13 residues. Trimming took 4 bases from V and 0 from J, leaving 6 bases between them. The DNA of the CDR3 is TGTGCCAGCAGTTCTAATGTGAACACTGAAGCTTTCTTT. This gives the protein CASSSNVNTEAFF.

The chain employs TRBV28 and TRBJ1-3; D gene uncertain. Looked up from germline, CDR1 is MDHEN and CDR2 is SYDVKM. The germline V and J ends were trimmed by 1 base and 3 bases, with 7 bases remaining between them. The CDR3 runs 14 residues. CDR3 loop: CASSLLGYGNTIYF. In DNA form, the CDR3 reads TGTGCCAGCAGTTTATTGGGATATGGAAACACCATATATTTT.

Only a few counts were recorded for this clonotype. The gene calls are TRBV12-3 or TRBV12-4 and TRBJ2-2; 8 bases line up with TRBD1. The CDR3 extends over 15 amino acids. J lost 0 bases, V lost 10 bases, and 7 bases had no gene match. The CDR3 region has the DNA TGTGCCACAGACGACAGGGGTACGAACACCGGGGAGCTGTTTTTT. It codes for CATDDRGTNTGELFF.

The CDR3 region has the DNA TGTGCCAGCAGCGATCTGGGACAGCCTGGCACAGATACGCAGTATTTT. It specifies CASSDLGQPGTDTQYF. V is TRBV7-9 and J is TRBJ2-3; 7 nucleotides align to TRBD1. The J segment lost 1 base and the V segment lost 5 bases, leaving 9 bases of the junction unmatched. The germline gives CDR1 SEHNR, CDR2 FQNEAQ (reference sequence). CDR3 length: 16 residues.

A few counts support this clonotype. The gene calls are TRBV20-1 and TRBJ2-3; D gene uncertain. CDR1 DFQATT and CDR2 SNEGSKA come from the germline V gene (reference sequence). The CDR3 totals 14 residues. Trimming stripped 1 base from V and 2 bases from J, with 10 bases between. Here the CDR3 reads CSARGPANTDTQYF. CDR3 bases: TGCAGTGCTAGAGGTCCCGCAAACACAGATACGCAGTATTTT.

This clonotype was picked up many times. This chain uses TRBV12-3 or TRBV12-4 with TRBJ2-7; tentative D call: TRBD2 (5 bases). The CDR3 totals 14 residues. V lost 7 bases and J lost 7, with 20 bases in between. CDR3 sequence reads: CASTLRAAYQEQYF. In nucleotides, the CDR3 is TGTGCCAGCACCCTGAGGGCAGCTTACCAAGAGCAGTACTTC.

In this sample, this clonotype turned up once. It may be a read error: a sequence one base away is much more abundant. This chain connects TRBV29-1 to TRBJ2-3; D is unclear. CDR1 and CDR2 from the germline V gene are SQVTM and ANQGSEA. CDR3 length: 12 amino acids. Here the CDR3 reads CSVVHFGDTQFF. The CDR3 nucleotides are TGCAGCGTTGTACATTTCGGAGATACGCAGTTTTTT.

In its sample, this clonotype was seen a few times. This CDR3 is CASTSPVPGSNEQFF. As DNA, the CDR3 is TGTGCCAGCACCTCCCCGGTCCCCGGGAGCAATGAGCAGTTCTTC. The V call is TRBV28, the J call TRBJ2-1, with D possibly matching TRBD2 (6 bases). Trimming took 7 bases from V and 6 from J, leaving 19 bases between them. The germline CDR1 and CDR2 sequences are MDHEN and SYDVKM. This CDR3 region has 15 residues.

The chain employs TRBV2 and TRBJ2-3, with a tentative D call TRBD1 (6 bases). Germline-derived CDR1 and CDR2 are SNHLY and FYNNEI. Trimming took 4 bases from V and 8 from J, leaving 25 bases between them. The CDR3 runs 17 residues. CDR3: CASSALSRGQSTSTQYF. The CDR3 bases are TGTGCCAGCAGTGCGTTATCCCGAGGACAGTCCACCAGTACGCAGTATTTT.

V usage is TRBV6-5 and J usage is TRBJ2-7; TRBD1 or TRBD2 may be the D gene (5 bases each). The CDR3 loop spans 14 amino acids. V lost 4 bases to trimming and J lost 5 bases, with 15 bases between them. The germline gives CDR1 MNHEY, CDR2 SVGAGI. DNA of the CDR3: TGTGCCAGCAGTTTAGGACTTAGGGGCGACGAGCAGTACTTC. This encodes CASSLGLRGDEQYF.

V and J are TRBV29-1 and TRBJ2-1, with TRBD2 identical over 10 bases. Trimming took 4 bases from V and 5 from J; bases not matched to a gene: 8. CDR3 length: 15 amino acids. Germline assignment: CDR1 SQVTM and CDR2 ANQGSEA. The CDR3 nucleotides read TGCAGCGTTGTCGTGAGGCTAGCGGGGGACAATGAGCAGTTCTTC. Its translation is CSVVVRLAGDNEQFF.

This clonotype was seen only a few times. The rearrangement joins TRBV15 to TRBJ2-5, with TRBD1 as a possible D gene (5 bases). The germline CDR1 and CDR2 sequences are LNHNV and YYDKDF (reference sequence). This CDR3 contains 14 residues. With 0 bases removed from V and 4 bases from J, the gap between germline ends came to 9 bases. The CDR3 DNA sequence: TGTGCCACCAGCAGAGACAGGGTCCGAGAGACCCAGTACTTC. It encodes CATSRDRVRETQYF. The full variable domain, its missing parts supplied by reference TRBV15 and TRBJ2-5, is DAMVIQNPRYQVTQFGKPVTLSCSQTLNHNVMYWYQQKSSQAPKLLFHYYDKDFNNEADTPDNFQSRRPNTSFCFLDIRSPGLGDTAMYLCATSRDRVRETQYFGPGTRLLVL.

This chain links TRBV29-1 with TRBJ2-7; TRBD1 matches at 8 bases. The germline CDR1 and CDR2 sequences are SQVTM and ANQGSEA. CDR3 length: 13 amino acids. The V and J ends lost 7 bases and 2 bases, in that order; junction bases with no gene match: 7. CDR3 sequence (DNA): TGCAGCGCATCCGACAGGGGCGCCTACGAGCAGTACTTC. This translates into CSASDRGAYEQYF.

The DNA of the CDR3 is TGCAGTGCTTCGGCGGCAGGGGGAGATACGCAGTATTTT. It yields the protein CSASAAGGDTQYF. This rearrangement joins TRBV20-1 to TRBJ2-3; 7 nucleotides line up with TRBD1. CDR3 length: 13 residues. V gave up 5 bases and J gave up 5 bases; unmatched junction bases: 7. Germline V gene sequence: CDR1 DFQATT, CDR2 SNEGSKA (reference sequence).

This clonotype was seen a handful of times. The rearrangement links TRBV11-1 to TRBJ2-5; D tentatively fits TRBD1 or TRBD2 (5 bases each). V lost 7 bases to trimming and J lost 0 bases, with 9 bases between them. The length of the CDR3 is 13 residues. The germline gives CDR1 SGHAT, CDR2 FQDESV (reference sequence). This chain's CDR3 is CASIGADQETQYF. The CDR3 DNA reads as TGTGCCAGCATCGGGGCAGACCAAGAGACCCAGTACTTC.

This clonotype was counted between two and nine times. The chain employs TRBV29-1 and TRBJ1-5; no clear D gene. The V gene's germline CDR1 is SQVTM and CDR2 ANQGSEA. This CDR3 has 13 amino acids. V dropped 8 bases and J dropped 0 bases, with 11 bases sitting between them. The CDR3 spells CSTQTSSNQPQHF. The CDR3 bases are TGCAGCACTCAGACTTCTAGCAATCAGCCCCAGCATTTT.

This clonotype was detected a few times. This rearrangement joins TRBV3-1 to TRBJ2-2; 12 bases match TRBD2. V shed 2 bases and J 5 bases; nucleotides not matched to a gene: 3. CDR3 length: 16 residues. Germline lookup yields CDR1 LGHDT and CDR2 YNNKEL (reference sequence). The CDR3 reads CASSQPSGGVTGELFF. The CDR3, as DNA: TGTGCCAGCAGCCAACCTAGCGGGGGGGTTACCGGGGAGCTGTTTTTT. The full variable domain, in which reference TRBV3-1 and TRBJ2-2 provide the parts outside the CDR3, is DTAVSQTPKYLVTQMGNDKSIKCEQNLGHDTMYWYKQDSKKFLKIMFSYNNKELIINETVPNRFSPKSPDKAHLNLHINSLELGDSAVYFCASSQPSGGVTGELFFGEGSRLTVL.

Worth noting for this clonotype: One junction end disagrees with the germline gene, perhaps due to a read error. The chain uses TRBV7-7 and TRBJ2-2; 8 positions agree with TRBD2. CDR1 SSHAT and CDR2 FNYEAQ come from the germline V gene (reference sequence). CDR3 length: 14 residues. This chain's CDR3 is CASSLGLGTGELFF. The CDR3 nucleotides read TGTGCTAGCAGCTTGGGACTAGGTACCGGGGAGCTGTTTTTT.

The rearrangement uses TRBV7-2 and TRBJ2-5; 8 bases fit TRBD1. This CDR3 has 14 amino acids. In germline, CDR1 is SGHTA, CDR2 FQGNSA. The V segment lost 7 bases and the J segment 6 bases; nucleotides outside the gene matches: 10. The CDR3, as DNA: TGTGCCAGCACGCATGGACAGGGAAGAAAGACCCAGTACTTC. It specifies CASTHGQGRKTQYF.

This clonotype was recorded only once. The genes are TRBV29-1 and TRBJ2-5; 8 bases are shared with TRBD2. CDR3 length: 17 amino acids. Germline V gene data show CDR1 as SQVTM and CDR2 as ANQGSEA. With V trimmed by 1 base and J by 4 bases, 14 bases remained unmatched. CDR3: CSVEGEVTGGSPETQYF. In DNA, the CDR3 is TGCAGCGTTGAAGGGGAGGTGACGGGAGGGTCTCCAGAGACCCAGTACTTC.

This clonotype was counted a single time. The V and J genes are TRBV5-6 and TRBJ2-3; 7 positions match TRBD2. Germline loops: CDR1 SGHDT, CDR2 YYEEEE. The CDR3 contains 15 residues. V shed 1 base, J shed 2 bases, and the junction held 4 bases outside the gene matches. CDR3 DNA sequence: TGTGCCAGCAGCTTGTTGCTAGCGGTCACAGATACGCAGTATTTT. Residues: CASSLLLAVTDTQYF.

The chain links TRBV27 to TRBJ2-5; 12 nucleotides line up with TRBD2. J was trimmed by 5 bases and V by 0 bases; bases with no gene match: 7. CDR1 and CDR2 from the germline V gene are MNHEY and SMNVEV (reference sequence). This CDR3 comprises 17 residues. The CDR3 spells CASSLSGASGREETQYF. The CDR3 nucleotides read TGTGCCAGCAGTTTATCAGGGGCTAGCGGGAGGGAGGAGACCCAGTACTTC.

J is TRBJ2-3 and V is TRBV6-2 or TRBV6-3; D is unclear. CDR1 and CDR2 (germline): MNHEY, SVGEGT. V gave up 6 bases and J gave up 4 bases, with 14 bases separating them. The CDR3 is made up of 14 amino acids. CDR3 sequence: CASSPSPISDTQYF. The CDR3 nucleotides read TGTGCCAGCAGCCCCTCACCAATCTCAGATACGCAGTATTTT.

The chain carries TRBV6-1 and TRBJ2-7; D may be TRBD1 (6 bases). Germline V gives CDR1 MNHNS, CDR2 SASEGT. With 6 bases removed from V and 3 bases from J, the gap between germline ends came to 15 bases. The CDR3 totals 14 residues. In DNA form, the CDR3 reads TGTGCCAGCAGGGGGGCGACAGGACTCTACGAGCAGTACTTC. Amino acid sequence: CASRGATGLYEQYF.